The T cell receptor beta chain described here comes from a study of T-cell memory formation after mild COVID-19. Study-wide findings and caveats: Cross-reactive memory apparently joined, as some responding clones appeared in pre-infection memory. CD8+ contracting clones occupied EMRA, while CD4+ ones occupied mainly CM and EM. Clones that contracted from day 15 to 85 were balanced CD4/CD8, while later expanders leaned CD4+.

To note about this clonotype: Its antigen remains unknown.

V gave up 3 bases and J gave up 6 bases; unmatched junction bases: 2. Germline CDR1 and CDR2: SGHVS and FNYEAQ. The CDR3 is 14 amino acids. A 5'RACE reaction primed in the constant segment made cDNA libraries of TCR alpha and TCR beta, and these carried sample barcodes and UMIs. Via MiXCR, TCRdb re-called the 5' RACE reads, giving one row per CDR3 protein. Of 350,000 to 400,000 distinct CDR3 sequences listed, more than 20% are singletons. The chain uses TRBV7-6 and TRBJ2-1, with TRBD2 matching 10 bases. The sample consisted of PBMCs or a T cell subset sorted from them (not recorded which). The origin of this receptor is an adult woman who had mild COVID-19 (a few samples of this study predate the infection). Cell type and time point are not known. This chain's CDR3 is CASSFSGGRNEQFF. The CDR3 DNA reads TGTGCCAGCAGCTTTAGCGGGGGGCGCAATGAGCAGTTCTTC.